What follows is one T cell receptor (beta chain) and its context. The germline gene is not matched at one end of the junction; a read error may be the cause. Sequencing was performed with immunoSEQ multiplex PCR; in TCRdb, only in-frame clones are kept and a portion is missing. The top ten hold around 2% of the sample, which has fewer than 85,000 clones, 65% to 85% seen once. This sample was taken from a study of ipilimumab plus nivolumab after autologous stem cell transplantation. Germline V gives CDR1 SSHAT, CDR2 FNYEAQ (reference sequence). This CDR3 has 15 amino acids. The chain has TRBV7-7 and TRBJ2-5; 9 bases match TRBD2. The specimen was PBMCs, collected in a trial of ipilimumab plus nivolumab as post-transplant consolidation. The TCR originated in a male donor with diffuse large B-cell lymphoma. The CDR3 region is CASSFAGGPQETQYF. CDR3 coding DNA: TGTGCTAGCAGCTTTGCGGGGGGGCCCCAAGAGACCCAGTACTTC.